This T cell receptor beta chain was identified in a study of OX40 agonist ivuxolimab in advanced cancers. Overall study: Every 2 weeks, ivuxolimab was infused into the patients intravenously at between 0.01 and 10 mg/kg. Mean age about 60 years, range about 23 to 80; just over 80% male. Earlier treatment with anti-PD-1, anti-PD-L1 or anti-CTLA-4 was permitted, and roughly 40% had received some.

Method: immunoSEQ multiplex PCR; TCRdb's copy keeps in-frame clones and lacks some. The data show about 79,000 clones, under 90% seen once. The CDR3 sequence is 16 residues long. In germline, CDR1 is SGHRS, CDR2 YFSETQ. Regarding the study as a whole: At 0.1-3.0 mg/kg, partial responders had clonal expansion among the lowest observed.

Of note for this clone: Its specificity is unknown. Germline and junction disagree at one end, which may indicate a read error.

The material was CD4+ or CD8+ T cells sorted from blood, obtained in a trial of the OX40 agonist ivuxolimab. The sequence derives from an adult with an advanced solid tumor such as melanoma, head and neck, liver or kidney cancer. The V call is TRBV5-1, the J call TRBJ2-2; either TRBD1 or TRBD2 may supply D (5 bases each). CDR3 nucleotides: TGCGCCAGCAGCTTGAATTGGGACGGGAACGCCGGGGAGCTGTTTTTT. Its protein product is CASSLNWDGNAGELFF.